The TCR beta chain under discussion was sequenced for a study of blood T cells in healthy people across ages. Using a J-beta primer mix together with a sample-barcoded 5' primer, a second PCR was run for roughly 6 to 12 cycles. Any given sample supplied a minimum of 3 million CDR3-containing paired-end reads. TCRdb re-called the 5' RACE reads through MiXCR, storing one row per CDR3 protein. Altogether about 500,000 distinct CDR3 sequences are present, around 24% being singletons, with the ten largest covering roughly 10%. From germline, CDR1 is MNHNS and CDR2 SASEGT. This CDR3 spans 16 amino acids. Trimming took 2 bases from V and 3 from J, leaving 13 bases between them. This same sample was also part of a study on T cells of mothers and their children. That report adds: There were over 9.5 million TCR beta CDR3 reads from each mother and several million from each child. Related and unrelated pairs show similar shaping of TCR recombination output by thymic selection.

The V gene is TRBV6-1, the J gene TRBJ2-2; D perhaps matches TRBD1 (6 bases). This sequence originates from a boy between 10 and 17 years old in good health. The sample consisted of blood. The CDR3 spells CASSEPGAVDTGELFF. CDR3 nucleotide sequence: TGTGCCAGCAGTGAACCAGGGGCGGTGGACACCGGGGAGCTGTTTTTT.